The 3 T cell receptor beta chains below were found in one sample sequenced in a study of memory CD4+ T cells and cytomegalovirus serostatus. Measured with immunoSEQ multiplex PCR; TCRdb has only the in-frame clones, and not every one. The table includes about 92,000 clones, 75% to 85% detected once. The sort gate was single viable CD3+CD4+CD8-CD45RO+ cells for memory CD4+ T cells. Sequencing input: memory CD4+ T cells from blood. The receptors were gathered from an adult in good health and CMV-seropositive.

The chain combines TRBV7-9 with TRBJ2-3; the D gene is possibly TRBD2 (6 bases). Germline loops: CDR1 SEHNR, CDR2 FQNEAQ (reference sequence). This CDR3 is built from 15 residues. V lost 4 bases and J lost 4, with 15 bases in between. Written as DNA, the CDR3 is TGTGCCAGCAGCTCCTACAGAGGGGAGGCAGATACGCAGTATTTT. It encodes CASSSYRGEADTQYF. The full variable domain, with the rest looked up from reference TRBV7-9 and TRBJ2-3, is DTGVSQNPRHKITKRGQNVTFRCDPISEHNRLYWYRQTLGQGPEFLTYFQNEAQLEKSRLLSDRFSAERPKGSFSTLEIQRTEQGDSAMYLCASSSYRGEADTQYFGPGTRLTVL.

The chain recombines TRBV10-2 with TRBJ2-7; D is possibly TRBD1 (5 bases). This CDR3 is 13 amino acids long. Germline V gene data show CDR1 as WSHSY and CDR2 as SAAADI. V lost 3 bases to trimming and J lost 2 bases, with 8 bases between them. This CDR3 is CASSDRVTYEQYF. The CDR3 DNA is TGCGCCAGCAGTGACAGGGTAACCTACGAGCAGTACTTC.

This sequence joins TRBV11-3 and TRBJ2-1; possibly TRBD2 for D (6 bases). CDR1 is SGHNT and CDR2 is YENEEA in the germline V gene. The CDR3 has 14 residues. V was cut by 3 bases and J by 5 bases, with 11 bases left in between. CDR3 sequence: CASSLGGENNEQFF. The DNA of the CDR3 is TGTGCCAGCAGCTTGGGGGGTGAAAACAATGAGCAGTTCTTC.